The subject of this entry is one TCR beta chain. Sequence at one end of the junction differs from germline and may be a read error. This entry comes from a study of Graves' ophthalmopathy and Graves' hyperthyroidism. Researchers took RNA transcripts and amplified TCR beta CDR3 regions from them. The workflow started with a first-round RT-PCR run with HTBI primers and then moved on to a second-round multiplex PCR. One entry per CDR3 protein results from TCRdb running MiXCR on the multiplex PCR reads. Among approximately 45,000 distinct CDR3 sequences, 50% were seen once, and the ten largest hold 23%. The CDR3 totals 14 residues.

The sequenced material came from peripheral blood. The clonotype was recovered from an adult man with Graves' ophthalmopathy. The V call is TRBV12-3 or TRBV12-4, the J call TRBJ2-7; D is tentatively TRBD1 or TRBD2 (5 bases each). The CDR3 DNA is TGTGCCAGCAGTTGGATAAGCGGACACTACGAGCAGGACTTC. Translated: CASSWISGHYEQDF.